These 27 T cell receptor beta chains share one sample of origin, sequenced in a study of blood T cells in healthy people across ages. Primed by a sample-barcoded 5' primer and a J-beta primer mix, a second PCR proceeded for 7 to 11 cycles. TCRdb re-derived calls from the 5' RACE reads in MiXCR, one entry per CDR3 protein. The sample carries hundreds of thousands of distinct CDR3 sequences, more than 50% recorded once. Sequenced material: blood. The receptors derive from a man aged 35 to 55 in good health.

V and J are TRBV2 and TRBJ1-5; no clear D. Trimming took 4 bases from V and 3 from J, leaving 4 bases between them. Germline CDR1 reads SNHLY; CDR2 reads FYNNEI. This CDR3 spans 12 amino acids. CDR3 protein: CASSGPNQPQHF. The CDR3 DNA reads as TGTGCCAGCAGTGGGCCCAATCAGCCCCAGCATTTT.

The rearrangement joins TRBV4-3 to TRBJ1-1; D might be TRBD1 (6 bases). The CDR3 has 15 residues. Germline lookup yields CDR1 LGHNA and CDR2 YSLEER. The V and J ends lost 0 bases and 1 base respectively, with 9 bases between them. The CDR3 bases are TGCGCCAGCAGCCAAGAACAAGGGGGGAACACTGAAGCTTTCTTT. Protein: CASSQEQGGNTEAFF.

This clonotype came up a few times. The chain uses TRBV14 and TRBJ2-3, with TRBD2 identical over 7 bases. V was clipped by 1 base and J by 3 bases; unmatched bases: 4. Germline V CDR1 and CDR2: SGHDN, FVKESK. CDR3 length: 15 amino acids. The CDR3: CASSQGSGVTDTQYF. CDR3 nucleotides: TGTGCCAGCAGCCAAGGGAGCGGGGTAACAGATACGCAGTATTTT.

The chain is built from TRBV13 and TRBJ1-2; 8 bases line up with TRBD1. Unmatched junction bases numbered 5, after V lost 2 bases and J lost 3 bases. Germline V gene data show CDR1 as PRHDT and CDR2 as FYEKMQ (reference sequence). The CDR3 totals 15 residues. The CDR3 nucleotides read TGTGCCAGCAGCTTATGGGACAGGCTTTACTATGGCTACACCTTC. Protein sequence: CASSLWDRLYYGYTF.

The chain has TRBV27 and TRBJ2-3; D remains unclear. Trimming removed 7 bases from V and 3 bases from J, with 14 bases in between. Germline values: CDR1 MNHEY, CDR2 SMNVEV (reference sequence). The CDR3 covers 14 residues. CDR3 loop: CASNGSPLTDTQYF. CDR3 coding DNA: TGTGCCAGCAACGGCAGTCCTTTGACAGATACGCAGTATTTT.

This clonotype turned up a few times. CDR3: CASSLAYHWEQFF. Here the CDR3 DNA reads TGTGCCAGCAGCTTAGCGTATCACTGGGAGCAGTTCTTC. The chain joins TRBV7-2 to TRBJ2-1; no clear D. V gave up 0 bases and J gave up 10 bases, with 10 bases separating them. The germline gives CDR1 SGHTA, CDR2 FQGNSA. The CDR3 is 13 amino acids.

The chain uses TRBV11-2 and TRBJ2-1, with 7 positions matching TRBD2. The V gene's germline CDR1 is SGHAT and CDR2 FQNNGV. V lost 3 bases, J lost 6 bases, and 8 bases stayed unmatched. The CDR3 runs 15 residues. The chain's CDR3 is CASSFSRETGNEQFF. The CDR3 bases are TGTGCCAGCAGCTTCTCGCGGGAGACCGGCAATGAGCAGTTCTTC. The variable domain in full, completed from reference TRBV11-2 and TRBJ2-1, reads EAGVAQSPRYKIIEKRQSVAFWCNPISGHATLYWYQQILGQGPKLLIQFQNNGVVDDSQLPKDRFSAERLKGVDSTLKIQPAKLEDSAVYLCASSFSRETGNEQFFGPGTRLTVL.

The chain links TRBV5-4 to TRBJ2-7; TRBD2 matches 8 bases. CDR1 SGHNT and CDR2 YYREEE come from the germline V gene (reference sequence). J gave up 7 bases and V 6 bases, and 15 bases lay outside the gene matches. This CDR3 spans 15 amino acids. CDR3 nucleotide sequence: TGTGCCAGCACCTCACGGGATAGCGGGATGCGGGAGCAGTACTTC. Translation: CASTSRDSGMREQYF.

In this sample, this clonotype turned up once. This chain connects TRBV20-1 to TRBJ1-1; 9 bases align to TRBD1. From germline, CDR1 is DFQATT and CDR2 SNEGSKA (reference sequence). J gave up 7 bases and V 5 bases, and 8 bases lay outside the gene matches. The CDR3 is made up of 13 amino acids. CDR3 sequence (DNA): TGCAGTGCTGGGACAGGGCTCTACAATGAAGCTTTCTTT. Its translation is CSAGTGLYNEAFF.

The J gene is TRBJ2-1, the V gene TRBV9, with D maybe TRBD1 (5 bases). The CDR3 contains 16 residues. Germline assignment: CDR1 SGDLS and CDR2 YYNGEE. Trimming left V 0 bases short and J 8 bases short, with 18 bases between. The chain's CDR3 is CASSVEGLMRYHEQFF. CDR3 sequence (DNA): TGTGCCAGCAGCGTAGAGGGGCTGATGAGATACCATGAGCAGTTCTTC.

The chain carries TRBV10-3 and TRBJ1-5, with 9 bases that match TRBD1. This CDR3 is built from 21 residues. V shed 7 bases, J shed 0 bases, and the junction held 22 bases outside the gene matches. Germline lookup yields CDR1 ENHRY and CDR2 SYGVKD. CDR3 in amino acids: CAIITFDRGGSMDYSNQPQHF. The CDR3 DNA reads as TGTGCCATCATTACATTCGACAGGGGGGGCTCGATGGATTATAGCAATCAGCCCCAGCATTTT.

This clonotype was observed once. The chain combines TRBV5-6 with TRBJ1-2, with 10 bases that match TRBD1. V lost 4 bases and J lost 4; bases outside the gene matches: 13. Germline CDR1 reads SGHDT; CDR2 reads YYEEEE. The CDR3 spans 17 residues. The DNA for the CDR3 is TGTGCCAGCAGCCCCGGGACAGGGGCTAAGACATCCTATGGCTACACCTTC. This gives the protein CASSPGTGAKTSYGYTF. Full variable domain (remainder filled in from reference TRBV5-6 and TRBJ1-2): DAGVTQSPTHLIKTRGQQVTLRCSPKSGHDTVSWYQQALGQGPQFIFQYYEEEERQRGNFPDRFSGHQFPNYSSELNVNALLLGDSALYLCASSPGTGAKTSYGYTFGSGTRLTVV.

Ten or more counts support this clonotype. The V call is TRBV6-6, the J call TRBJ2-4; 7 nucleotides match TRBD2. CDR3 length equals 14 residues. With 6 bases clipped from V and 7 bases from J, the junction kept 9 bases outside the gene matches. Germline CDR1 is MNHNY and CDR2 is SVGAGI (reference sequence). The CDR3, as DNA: TGTGCCAGCAGGATATCTAGCGGTGGGAACATTCAGTACTTC. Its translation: CASRISSGGNIQYF.

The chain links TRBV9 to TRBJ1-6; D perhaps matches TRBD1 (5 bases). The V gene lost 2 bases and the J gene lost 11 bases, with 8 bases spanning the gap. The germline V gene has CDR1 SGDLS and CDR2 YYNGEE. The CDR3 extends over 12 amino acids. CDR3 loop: CASSVRGAPLHF. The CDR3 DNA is TGTGCCAGCAGCGTCCGAGGGGCACCCCTCCACTTT. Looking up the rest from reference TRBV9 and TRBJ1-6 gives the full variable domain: DSGVTQTPKHLITATGQRVTLRCSPRSGDLSVYWYQQSLDQGLQFLIQYYNGEERAKGNILERFSAQQFPDLHSELNLSSLELGDSALYFCASSVRGAPLHFGNGTRLTVT.

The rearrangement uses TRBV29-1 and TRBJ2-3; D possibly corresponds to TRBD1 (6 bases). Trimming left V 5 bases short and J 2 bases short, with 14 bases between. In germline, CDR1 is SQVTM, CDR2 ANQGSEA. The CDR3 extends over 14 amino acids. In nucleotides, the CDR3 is TGCAGCGTTAGTGAGGCAGGGGACACAGATACGCAGTATTTT. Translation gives CSVSEAGDTDTQYF.

The CDR3: CASRARRDSLPDTQYF. The DNA of the CDR3 is TGCGCCAGCAGGGCCAGGAGGGACTCATTGCCAGATACGCAGTATTTT. The V and J genes are TRBV5-1 and TRBJ2-3; D perhaps matches TRBD2 (6 bases). This CDR3 region has 16 residues. Per germline, CDR1 SGHRS and CDR2 YFSETQ. Trimming stripped 5 bases from V and 4 bases from J, with 20 bases between.

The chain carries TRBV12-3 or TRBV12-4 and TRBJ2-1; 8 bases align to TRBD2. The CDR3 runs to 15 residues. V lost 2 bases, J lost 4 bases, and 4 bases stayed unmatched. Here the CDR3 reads CASSLTGTRYNEQFF. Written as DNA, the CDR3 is TGTGCCAGCAGTTTAACGGGGACTAGGTACAATGAGCAGTTCTTC.

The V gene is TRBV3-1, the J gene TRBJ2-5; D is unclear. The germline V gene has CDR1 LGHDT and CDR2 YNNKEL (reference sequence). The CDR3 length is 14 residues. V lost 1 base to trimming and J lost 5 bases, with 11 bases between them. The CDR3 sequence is CASSQVLRRETQYF. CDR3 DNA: TGTGCCAGCAGCCAAGTTTTGAGGCGGGAGACCCAGTACTTC.

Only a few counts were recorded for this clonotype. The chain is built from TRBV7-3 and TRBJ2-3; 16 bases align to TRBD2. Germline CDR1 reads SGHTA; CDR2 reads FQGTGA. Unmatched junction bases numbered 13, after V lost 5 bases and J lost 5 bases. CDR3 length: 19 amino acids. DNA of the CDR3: TGTGCCAGCAGCCTACCCGGGACTAGCGGGGGGGCAGGAGGAGATACGCAGTATTTT. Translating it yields CASSLPGTSGGAGGDTQYF.

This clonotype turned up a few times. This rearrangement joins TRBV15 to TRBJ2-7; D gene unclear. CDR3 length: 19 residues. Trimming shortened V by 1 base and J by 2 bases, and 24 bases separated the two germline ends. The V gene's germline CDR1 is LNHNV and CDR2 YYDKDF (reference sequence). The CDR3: CATSRVIQVFGTRTYEQYF. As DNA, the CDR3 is TGTGCCACCAGCAGAGTTATTCAAGTTTTCGGTACACGGACCTACGAGCAGTACTTC. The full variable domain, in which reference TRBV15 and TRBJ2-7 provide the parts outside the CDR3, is DAMVIQNPRYQVTQFGKPVTLSCSQTLNHNVMYWYQQKSSQAPKLLFHYYDKDFNNEADTPDNFQSRRPNTSFCFLDIRSPGLGDTAMYLCATSRVIQVFGTRTYEQYFGPGTRLTVT.

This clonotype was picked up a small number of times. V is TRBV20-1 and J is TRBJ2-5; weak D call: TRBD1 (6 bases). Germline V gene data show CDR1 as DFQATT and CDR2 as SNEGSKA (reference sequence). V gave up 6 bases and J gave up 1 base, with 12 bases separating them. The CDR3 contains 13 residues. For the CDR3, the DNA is TGCAGTGCAGAGCGACAGGTCCAAGAGACCCAGTACTTC. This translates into CSAERQVQETQYF.

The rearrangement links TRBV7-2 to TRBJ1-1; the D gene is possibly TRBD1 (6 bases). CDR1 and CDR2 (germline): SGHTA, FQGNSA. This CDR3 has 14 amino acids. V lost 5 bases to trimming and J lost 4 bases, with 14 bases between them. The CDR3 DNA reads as TGTGCCAGCAGCGTACTAGGGGGTAGCACTGAAGCTTTCTTT. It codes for CASSVLGGSTEAFF. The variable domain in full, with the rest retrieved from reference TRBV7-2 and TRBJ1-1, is GAGVSQSPSNKVTEKGKDVELRCDPISGHTALYWYRQSLGQGLEFLIYFQGNSAPDKSGLPSDRFSAERTGGSVSTLTIQRTQQEDSAVYLCASSVLGGSTEAFFGQGTRLTVV.

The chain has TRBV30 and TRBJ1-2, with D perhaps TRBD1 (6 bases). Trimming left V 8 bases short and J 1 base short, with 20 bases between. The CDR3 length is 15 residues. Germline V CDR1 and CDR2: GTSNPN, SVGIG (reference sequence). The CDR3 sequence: CAGKNRDILNYGYTF. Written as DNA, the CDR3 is TGTGCCGGGAAGAACCGGGACATCCTTAACTATGGCTACACCTTC.

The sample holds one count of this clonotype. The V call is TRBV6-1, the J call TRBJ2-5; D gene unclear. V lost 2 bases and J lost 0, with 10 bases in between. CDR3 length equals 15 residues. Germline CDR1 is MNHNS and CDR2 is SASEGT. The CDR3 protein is CASSERAKYQETQYF. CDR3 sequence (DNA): TGTGCCAGCAGTGAAAGGGCCAAGTACCAAGAGACCCAGTACTTC.

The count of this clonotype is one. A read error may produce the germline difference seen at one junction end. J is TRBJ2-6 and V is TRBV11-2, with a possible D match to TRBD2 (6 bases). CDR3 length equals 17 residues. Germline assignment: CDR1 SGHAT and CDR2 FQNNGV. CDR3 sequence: CASSKRAGGSGANVRTF. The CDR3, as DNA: TGTGCCAGCAGCAAAAGGGCTGGGGGGTCTGGGGCCAACGTCCGGACTTTC. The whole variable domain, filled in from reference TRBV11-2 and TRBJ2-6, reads EAGVAQSPRYKIIEKRQSVAFWCNPISGHATLYWYQQILGQGPKLLIQFQNNGVVDDSQLPKDRFSAERLKGVDSTLKIQPAKLEDSAVYLCASSKRAGGSGANVRTFGAGSRLTVL.

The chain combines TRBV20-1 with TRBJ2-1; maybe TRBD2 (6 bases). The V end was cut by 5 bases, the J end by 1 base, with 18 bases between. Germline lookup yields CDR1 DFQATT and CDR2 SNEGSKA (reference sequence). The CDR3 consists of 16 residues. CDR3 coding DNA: TGCAGTGCTTCGCAGTGGGGGGTCCGGTCCTACAATGAGCAGTTCTTC. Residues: CSASQWGVRSYNEQFF.

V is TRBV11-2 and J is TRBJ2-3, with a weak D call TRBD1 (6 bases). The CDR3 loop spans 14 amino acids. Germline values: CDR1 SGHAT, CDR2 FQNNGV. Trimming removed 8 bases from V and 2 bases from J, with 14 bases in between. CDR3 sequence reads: CASASQGDTDTQYF. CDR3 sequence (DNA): TGTGCCAGCGCATCACAGGGAGACACAGATACGCAGTATTTT.